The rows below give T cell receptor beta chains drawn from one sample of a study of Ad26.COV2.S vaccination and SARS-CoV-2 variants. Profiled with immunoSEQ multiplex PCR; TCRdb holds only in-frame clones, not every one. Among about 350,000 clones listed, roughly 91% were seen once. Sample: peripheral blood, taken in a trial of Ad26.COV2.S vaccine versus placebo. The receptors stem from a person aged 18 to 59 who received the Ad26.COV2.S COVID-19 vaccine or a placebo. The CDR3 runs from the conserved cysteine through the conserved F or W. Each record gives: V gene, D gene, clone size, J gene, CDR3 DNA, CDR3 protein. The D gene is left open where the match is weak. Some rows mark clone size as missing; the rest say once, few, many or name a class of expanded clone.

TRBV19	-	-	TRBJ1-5	TGTGCCAGTACGCGGGGGGCGAATAGCAATCAGCCCCAGCATTTT	CASTRGANSNQPQHF
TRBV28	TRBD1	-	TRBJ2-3	TGTGCCAGCAGTTTATCAGGACAGGGCCGCACAGATACGCAGTATTTT	CASSLSGQGRTDTQYF
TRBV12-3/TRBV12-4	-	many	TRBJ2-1	TGTGCCAGCAGTTTAGCGGGGAATGGTGAGCAGTTCTTC	CASSLAGNGEQFF
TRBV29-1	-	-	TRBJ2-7	TGCAGCGTTGTAGGAGGGCGCAGGGAACCTCTCGAGCAGTACTTC	CSVVGGRREPLEQYF
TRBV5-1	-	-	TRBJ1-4	TGCGCCAGCAGCTTACAGGGAACTAATGAAAAACTGTTTTTT	CASSLQGTNEKLFF
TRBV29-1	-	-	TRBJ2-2	TGCAGCGGGGGCCAAGCTAACACCGGGGAGCTGTTTTTT	CSGGQANTGELFF
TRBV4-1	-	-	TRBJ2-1	TGCGCCAGCAGCCGGGGACAATACAATGAGCAGTTCTTC	CASSRGQYNEQFF
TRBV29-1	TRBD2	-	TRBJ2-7	TGCAGCGCGAGGACTAGCGGGAGAGGCGAGCAGTACTTC	CSARTSGRGEQYF
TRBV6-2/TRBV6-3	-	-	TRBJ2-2	TGTGCCAGCAGTCATTTACCTGTAGTGACCTACACCGGGGAGCTGTTTTTT	CASSHLPVVTYTGELFF
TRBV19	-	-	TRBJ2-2	TGTGCCAGTAGGGGGGCTCGGGGCGGGTTGAACACCGGGGAGCTGTTTTTT	CASRGARGGLNTGELFF
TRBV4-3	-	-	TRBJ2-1	TGCGCCAGCAGCCAAGCCATTCGTGGCAATGAGCAGTTCTTC	CASSQAIRGNEQFF
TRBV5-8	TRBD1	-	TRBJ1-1	TGTGCCAGCAGCCATCGACAGGGATTCGCTGAAGCTTTCTTT	CASSHRQGFAEAFF
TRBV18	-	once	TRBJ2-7	TGTGCCAGCTCACCGCAGGGAGACTACGAGCAGTACTTC	CASSPQGDYEQYF
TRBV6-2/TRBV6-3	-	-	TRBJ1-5	TGTGCCAGCAGTTACCGATGGACCGACAGGCTTGGACCCTATCAGCCCCAGCATTTT	CASSYRWTDRLGPYQPQHF
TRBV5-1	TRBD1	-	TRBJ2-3	TGCGCCAGCAGCTTGGACAGGGGTACAGATACGCAGTATTTT	CASSLDRGTDTQYF
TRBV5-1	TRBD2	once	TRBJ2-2	TGCGCCAGCAGCTGGGGACTAGCTGCGAACACCGGGGAGCTGTTTTTT	CASSWGLAANTGELFF
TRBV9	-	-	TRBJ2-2	TGTGCCAGCAGCGTAGGGAGGGAGTCCACCGGGGAGCTGTTTTTT	CASSVGRESTGELFF
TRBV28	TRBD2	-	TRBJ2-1	TGTGCCAGCAGTTCCCCTGCTAGCGGAGGAAACAATGAGCAGTTCTTC	CASSSPASGGNNEQFF
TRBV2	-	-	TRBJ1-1	TGTGCCAGCAGTGAAGAGGGTGGGTGGGGGAACACTGAAGCTTTCTTT	CASSEEGGWGNTEAFF
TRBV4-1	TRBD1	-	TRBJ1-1	TGCGCCAGCAGCCAGGGACAGGGGGCTAGTACTGAAGCTTTCTTT	CASSQGQGASTEAFF
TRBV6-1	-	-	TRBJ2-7	TGTGCCAGCAGTGAAGCACTCCGGGGTCGGGCTCCAGCTACACTCTACGAGCAGTACTTC	CASSEALRGRAPATLYEQYF
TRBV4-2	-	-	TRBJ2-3	TGTGCCAGCAGCCAAGGGATTTTAACTAGCACAGATACGCAGTATTTT	CASSQGILTSTDTQYF
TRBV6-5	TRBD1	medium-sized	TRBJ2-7	TGTGCCAGCAGTTACGGGACAGGTACCTACGAGCAGTACTTC	CASSYGTGTYEQYF
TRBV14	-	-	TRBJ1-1	TGTGCCAGCAGCCAAGACTTCGCCTCTGAAGCTTTCTTT	CASSQDFASEAFF
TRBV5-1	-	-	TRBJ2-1	TGCGCCAGCAGCTTGGTTACGACGAGCTCCTACAATGAGCAGTTCTTC	CASSLVTTSSYNEQFF
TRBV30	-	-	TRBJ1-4	TGTGCCTGGAGTAAGGGGCTTAATGAAAAACTGTTTTTT	CAWSKGLNEKLFF
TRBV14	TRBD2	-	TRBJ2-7	TGTGCCAGCAGGACTAGCGGTGCCTACGAGCAGTACTTC	CASRTSGAYEQYF
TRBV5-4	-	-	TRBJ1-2	TGTGCCAGCAGCTATGGCGGTGGGGCCTCGAATGGCTACACCTTC	CASSYGGGASNGYTF
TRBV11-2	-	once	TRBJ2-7	TGTGCCAGCAGCTTAGCAGGGGGGGTCCTTTACGAGCAGTACTTC	CASSLAGGVLYEQYF
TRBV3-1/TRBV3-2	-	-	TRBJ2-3	TGTGCCAGCAGCCAAGATTTTGGCGGGAGCACAGATACGCAGTATTTT	CASSQDFGGSTDTQYF
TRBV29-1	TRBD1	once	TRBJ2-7	TGCAGCGTTGAAGATAGGACAGGGGGCTCCTACGAGCAGTACTTC	CSVEDRTGGSYEQYF
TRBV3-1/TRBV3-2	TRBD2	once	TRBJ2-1	TGTGCCAGCAGCCTGGCGGGGGTCGGTCTGTATGAGCAGTTCTTC	CASSLAGVGLYEQFF
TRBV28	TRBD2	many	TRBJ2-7	TGTGCCAGCAGTTTTGCTCCTTCCTGGGGGGGGAGCAGTGGCGAGCAGTACTTC	CASSFAPSWGGSSGEQYF